One TCR beta chain is described in this entry. Its antigen is undetermined. Sequencing was performed with immunoSEQ multiplex PCR; in TCRdb, only in-frame clones are kept and a portion is missing. In the table there are approximately 1.5 million clones, approximately 98.5% of which are singletons. This CDR3 has 15 residues. J was trimmed by 7 bases and V by 7 bases; bases with no gene match: 9. Germline assignment: CDR1 LNHDA and CDR2 SQIVND (reference sequence). This record belongs to a study of shared clonotypes between healthy human individuals. Whole-study context: The donors, two women and three men, were aged 18 to 49.

Study results and limitations: Sorted-subset sequencing was shown by rarefaction to be incomplete despite large depth. Clonotypes shared by all four donors outscored non-shared clonotypes in generation probability.

This chain joins TRBV19 and TRBJ2-2; 10 positions agree with TRBD1. The material sequenced was naive CD4+ T cells sorted from blood. Subset indicated: CD45RA+ positively selected. This receptor was identified in a man aged 30 to 45 in good health. The CDR3 protein is CASTERQGAHGELFF. The CDR3 nucleotides read TGTGCCAGTACTGAACGACAGGGGGCGCACGGGGAGCTGTTTTTT.